The 9 T cell receptor beta chains given below trace back to one sample, sequenced in a study of cytomegalovirus exposure and HLA in healthy donors. The PCR used 60 Vbeta and 13 Jbeta primers. TCRdb keeps only in-frame clones here, not all; method: immunoSEQ multiplex PCR. This table has more than 130,000 clones, around 81% appearing once. Input material: PBMCs. The receptor set was obtained from a man aged 35 to 55 in good health and CMV-seropositive.

The V and J genes are TRBV7-9 and TRBJ2-1; 9 bases map to TRBD2. CDR3 size: 16 residues. J gave up 8 bases and V 1 base, and 9 bases lay outside the gene matches. Per germline, CDR1 SEHNR and CDR2 FQNEAQ (reference sequence). CDR3 nucleotides: TGTGCCAGCAGCTTAGAAAGGGCGGGAGGGCCGTATGAGCAGTTCTTC. Its protein product is CASSLERAGGPYEQFF.

This chain connects TRBV28 to TRBJ1-3; D is perhaps TRBD1 (6 bases). CDR1 MDHEN and CDR2 SYDVKM come from the germline V gene. This CDR3 region has 17 residues. V was pared by 2 bases and J by 2 bases, with 16 bases between. CDR3 DNA sequence: TGTGCCAGCAGTTTAAACCCCTCCGACAGGACTGGAAACACCATATATTTT. Its protein is CASSLNPSDRTGNTIYF.

This clone showed up just a few times. V gene TRBV6-4 combines with J gene TRBJ1-2; D remains unclear. This CDR3 spans 15 amino acids. Trimming took 0 bases from V and 0 from J, leaving 8 bases between them. CDR1 and CDR2 (germline): MRHNA, SNTAGT. The CDR3 DNA reads TGTGCCAGCAGTGACTCATCGAGGGCTAACTATGGCTACACCTTC. It specifies CASSDSSRANYGYTF.

The chain uses TRBV29-1 and TRBJ1-1, with 7 bases lining up with TRBD1. The germline V gene has CDR1 SQVTM and CDR2 ANQGSEA. The V and J ends lost 6 bases and 0 bases, in that order; junction bases with no gene match: 4. This CDR3 region has 13 residues. CDR3 residues: CSVQGPVNTEAFF. Written as DNA, the CDR3 is TGCAGCGTACAGGGGCCGGTGAACACTGAAGCTTTCTTT.

The chain carries TRBV6-1 and TRBJ2-1; 12 nucleotides align to TRBD1. V shed 6 bases and J 7 bases; nucleotides not matched to a gene: 7. The CDR3 spans 15 residues. The germline CDR1 and CDR2 sequences are MNHNS and SASEGT. The CDR3 is CASRVGQGAPNEQFF. CDR3 sequence (DNA): TGTGCCAGCAGAGTGGGACAGGGGGCGCCGAATGAGCAGTTCTTC.

This chain links TRBV2 with TRBJ1-4, with D uncertain. Deletions cut 3 bases from V and 8 bases from J, with 16 bases between. Looked up from germline, CDR1 is SNHLY and CDR2 is FYNNEI. There are 15 residues in the CDR3. The chain's CDR3 is CASSDPATGKEKLFF. In nucleotides, the CDR3 is TGTGCCAGCAGTGACCCCGCAACGGGAAAGGAAAAACTGTTTTTT.

This chain uses TRBV19 with TRBJ2-2; 8 bases match TRBD1. CDR1 and CDR2 (germline): LNHDA, SQIVND (reference sequence). CDR3 length: 18 amino acids. Trimming removed 6 bases from V and 6 bases from J; junction bases left unmatched: 18. CDR3 bases: TGTGCCAGTAGGGACTCAGGGGGCTCGGCAGGTCGACCCGGGGAGCTGTTTTTT. It encodes CASRDSGGSAGRPGELFF. Together with reference TRBV19 and TRBJ2-2, the CDR3 gives the full variable domain: DGGITQSPKYLFRKEGQNVTLSCEQNLNHDAMYWYRQDPGQGLRLIYYSQIVNDFQKGDIAEGYSVSREKKESFPLTVTSAQKNPTAFYLCASRDSGGSAGRPGELFFGEGSRLTVL.

The chain employs TRBV28 and TRBJ2-7; TRBD1 is a possible D gene (6 bases). This CDR3 comprises 18 residues. Trimming removed 2 bases from V and 1 base from J, with 21 bases in between. Germline V gene data show CDR1 as MDHEN and CDR2 as SYDVKM. DNA for the CDR3: TGTGCCAGCAGTTTAATCGCTATACAAGGGGGAGCTTCCTACGAGCAGTACTTC. Protein sequence: CASSLIAIQGGASYEQYF.

The V gene is TRBV6-1, the J gene TRBJ1-5; possibly TRBD1 for D (6 bases). The CDR3 loop spans 14 amino acids. Between the trimmed V and J ends, which lost 6 bases and 3 bases, there was a span of 12 bases. Germline values: CDR1 MNHNS, CDR2 SASEGT. In DNA form, the CDR3 reads TGTGCCAGCAGCGCTGGACAGTTCAATCAGCCCCAGCATTTT. It encodes CASSAGQFNQPQHF.